This T cell receptor (beta chain) was documented in a study of PD-L1 blockade in urothelial cancer. About the research overall: Once treatment had started, blood was analyzed at 3 weeks (second dose) and again at 6 weeks. Study results and limitations: Better progression-free and overall survival followed lower pretreatment blood clonality.

The time point was: pretreatment peripheral blood. Patients presented with locally advanced or metastatic urothelial carcinoma. Spiking each PCR with synthetic TCR analog templates was performed. Assay used: immunoSEQ multiplex PCR; TCRdb lists only in-frame clones, some missing. The sample lists roughly 53,000 clones, around 88% occurring once. Turning to this clone: Its antigen is as yet unknown.

CDR3 size: 15 residues. The germline CDR1 and CDR2 sequences are MNHEY and SMNVEV (reference sequence). Trimming removed 7 bases from V and 1 base from J, with 14 bases in between. Source: PBMCs, taken around atezolizumab (anti-PD-L1) treatment. The chain recombines TRBV27 with TRBJ1-5; no reliable D call. The source of this sequence is a woman between 55 and 75 years old with urothelial cancer. CDR3 coding DNA: TGTGCCAGCACCCGCAGGTGGGCGAGCAATCAGCCCCAGCATTTT. Translated, it gives CASTRRWASNQPQHF.